This entry describes one T cell receptor beta chain. Its specificity is unknown. Clones were sequenced by immunoSEQ multiplex PCR, and TCRdb holds only the in-frame ones, with some missing. The sample shows about 88,000 clones, around nine tenths of them seen only once. These data come from a study of OX40 agonist ivuxolimab in advanced cancers. Study-wide points: Doses of 0.1 to 3.0 mg/kg were accompanied by clonal expansion of CD4+ and CD8+ blood T cells by week 6.

After removal of 6 bases from V and 5 bases from J, the junction contained 7 bases not matched to a gene. This CDR3 contains 14 residues. Germline V gene data show CDR1 as LGHNT and CDR2 as FRNRAP. The sequencing here drew on CD4+ or CD8+ T cells sorted from blood, taken in a trial of the OX40 agonist ivuxolimab. The sequence came from an adult with an advanced solid tumor such as melanoma, head and neck, liver or kidney cancer. This chain uses TRBV12-5 with TRBJ2-5; 9 nucleotides match TRBD1. The CDR3 nucleotides are TGTGCTAGTGGCCTACAGGGGGCAGGGGAGACCCAGTACTTC. Translated, it gives CASGLQGAGETQYF.